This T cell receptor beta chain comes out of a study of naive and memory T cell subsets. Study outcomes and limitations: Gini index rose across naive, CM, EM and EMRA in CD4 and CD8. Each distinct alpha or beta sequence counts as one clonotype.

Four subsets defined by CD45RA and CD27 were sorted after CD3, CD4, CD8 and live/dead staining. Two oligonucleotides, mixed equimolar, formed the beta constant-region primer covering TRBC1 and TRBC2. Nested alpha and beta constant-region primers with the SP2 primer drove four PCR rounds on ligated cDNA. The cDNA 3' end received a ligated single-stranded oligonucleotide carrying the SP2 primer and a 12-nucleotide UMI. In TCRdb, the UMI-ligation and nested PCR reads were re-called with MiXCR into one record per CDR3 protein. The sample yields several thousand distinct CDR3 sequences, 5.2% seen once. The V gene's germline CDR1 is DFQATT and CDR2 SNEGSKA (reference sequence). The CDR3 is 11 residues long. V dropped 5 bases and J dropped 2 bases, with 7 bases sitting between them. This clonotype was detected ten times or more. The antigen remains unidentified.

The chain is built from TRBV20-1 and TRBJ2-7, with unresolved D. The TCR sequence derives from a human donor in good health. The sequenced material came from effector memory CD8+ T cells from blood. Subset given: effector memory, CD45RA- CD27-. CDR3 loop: CSAQDAYEQYF. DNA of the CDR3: TGCAGTGCTCAGGATGCCTACGAGCAGTACTTC.